Following are 28 T cell receptor beta chains from one sample sequenced in a study of CD8 T cells in ankylosing spondylitis. MiXCR, run by TCRdb on the 5' RACE reads, gives a single entry per CDR3 protein. The sample gives approximately 100,000 distinct CDR3 sequences, roughly 8.7% of which show up once; 9.5% to 10% is in the top ten. Sequencing was carried out using blood, either unsorted or a sorted T cell fraction (not recorded which). These receptors were collected from a male donor with ankylosing spondylitis or in good health (not recorded which).

This clonotype was observed a handful of times. This chain links TRBV11-3 with TRBJ2-1, with 8 bases fitting TRBD2. Per the germline V gene, CDR1 is SGHNT and CDR2 is YENEEA. V lost 3 bases and J lost 8; bases outside the gene matches: 12. The CDR3 sequence is 16 residues long. The CDR3 DNA reads as TGTGCCAGCAGCTTCGGGACTAGTCGGGAGACAGATGAGCAGTTCTTC. Encoded protein: CASSFGTSRETDEQFF.

This clonotype was seen repeatedly, ten times or more. V and J are TRBV29-1 and TRBJ2-1, with 9 positions matching TRBD2. The CDR3 extends over 14 amino acids. The V and J ends lost 2 bases and 4 bases, in that order; junction bases with no gene match: 3. CDR1 is SQVTM and CDR2 is ANQGSEA in the germline V gene. The CDR3 loop is CSVELAGLYNEQFF. The CDR3 DNA is TGCAGCGTTGAACTAGCGGGGCTATACAATGAGCAGTTCTTC.

This clonotype was seen at least ten times. The chain has TRBV4-3 and TRBJ2-1; 8 bases are shared with TRBD2. The V and J ends lost 0 bases and 4 bases, in that order; junction bases with no gene match: 2. This CDR3 region has 15 residues. Germline V lookup: CDR1 LGHNA, CDR2 YSLEER. This CDR3 reads CASSQDIAGYNEQFF. The CDR3 DNA reads TGCGCCAGCAGCCAAGATATAGCGGGGTACAATGAGCAGTTCTTC.

This clonotype occurred many times. The chain is built from TRBV6-2 or TRBV6-3 and TRBJ1-4; D may be TRBD1 (5 bases). The CDR3 is 14 residues long. Germline CDR1 MNHEY, CDR2 SVGEGT. Trimming took off 2 bases at V and 6 bases at J, with 10 bases between the two ends. The CDR3 region has the DNA TGTGCCAGCAGTTACAGAGGGGTCGATGAAAAACTGTTTTTT. Its protein product is CASSYRGVDEKLFF.

In this sample, this clonotype turned up a few times. V and J are TRBV6-1 and TRBJ2-1; 8 nucleotides agree with TRBD1. The CDR3 totals 15 residues. The V and J ends lost 5 bases and 1 base, in that order; junction bases with no gene match: 4. Looked up from germline, CDR1 is MNHNS and CDR2 is SASEGT. The CDR3 DNA follows: TGTGCCAGCAGTAAGGACAGGGCATCCTACAATGAGCAGTTCTTC. Encoded protein: CASSKDRASYNEQFF.

In its sample, this clonotype was seen many times. The V gene is TRBV2, the J gene TRBJ2-7, with TRBD1 as a possible D gene (6 bases). This CDR3 is built from 13 residues. Germline V gives CDR1 SNHLY, CDR2 FYNNEI. V was clipped by 7 bases and J by 2 bases, with 12 bases between them. The CDR3 bases are TGTGCCAGCATCGGGACAAAAACCTACGAGCAGTACTTC. This sequence encodes CASIGTKTYEQYF. The whole variable domain, filled in from reference TRBV2 and TRBJ2-7, reads EPEVTQTPSHQVTQMGQEVILRCVPISNHLYFYWYRQILGQKVEFLVSFYNNEISEKSEIFDDQFSVERPDGSNFTLKIRSTKLEDSAMYFCASIGTKTYEQYFGPGTRLTVT.

This clonotype was detected only a few times. This sequence joins TRBV6-1 and TRBJ2-7; a weak D match, TRBD2 (7 bases). The CDR3 is 15 residues long. V gave up 7 bases and J gave up 3 bases, with 19 bases separating them. CDR1 MNHNS and CDR2 SASEGT come from the germline V gene. The CDR3 region is CASTPSQGGDYEQYF. The DNA for the CDR3 is TGTGCCAGCACCCCTTCACAGGGAGGGGACTACGAGCAGTACTTC.

This clonotype was counted many times. The chain combines TRBV5-1 with TRBJ1-6; 8 bases fit TRBD1. The length of the CDR3 is 16 residues. The ends lost 0 bases at V and 8 bases at J; junction bases unmatched: 7. CDR1 and CDR2 from the germline V gene are SGHRS and YFSETQ. The CDR3: CASSLGTGSVDSPLHF. For the CDR3, the DNA is TGCGCCAGCAGCTTGGGGACAGGGTCGGTAGATTCACCCCTCCACTTT.

This clonotype was observed many times. The J gene is TRBJ1-1, the V gene TRBV29-1; TRBD1 matches 8 bases. This CDR3 contains 14 residues. Trimming removed 3 bases from V and 3 bases from J; junction bases left unmatched: 6. Germline V gene lookup returns CDR1 SQVTM and CDR2 ANQGSEA. CDR3 in DNA: TGCAGCGTTGATGCAGGGGGCCTGGACACTGAAGCTTTCTTT. This gives the protein CSVDAGGLDTEAFF.

This clonotype was seen many times. The V and J genes are TRBV5-1 and TRBJ2-7; D unclear. Germline lookup yields CDR1 SGHRS and CDR2 YFSETQ. This CDR3 region has 16 residues. V was trimmed by 2 bases and J by 3 bases, leaving 18 bases between them. CDR3 DNA: TGCGCCAGCAGCTTTGGCTTCCCACCTGACCTCTACGAGCAGTACTTC. This codes for CASSFGFPPDLYEQYF.

This clonotype was recorded many times. The J gene is TRBJ2-3, the V gene TRBV5-5; 8 nucleotides line up with TRBD1. With 0 bases clipped from V and 1 base from J, the junction kept 4 bases outside the gene matches. The CDR3 runs to 16 residues. The germline gives CDR1 SGHKS, CDR2 YYEKEE (reference sequence). CDR3 sequence: CASSLVGDRRTDTQYF. For the CDR3, the DNA is TGTGCCAGCAGCTTGGTGGGGGACAGGCGCACAGATACGCAGTATTTT.

The chain couples TRBV6-6 to TRBJ2-1; D ambiguous. Between the trimmed V and J ends, which lost 2 bases and 9 bases, there was a span of 8 bases. From germline, CDR1 is MNHNY and CDR2 SVGAGI (reference sequence). CDR3 length: 12 residues. As DNA, the CDR3 is TGTGCCAGCAGTTACCCCTGGGCTGAGCAGTTCTTC. Translating gives CASSYPWAEQFF.

This clonotype was detected many times. The genes are TRBV7-6 and TRBJ2-2; D may be TRBD1 (5 bases). Germline CDR1 and CDR2: SGHVS and FNYEAQ. V lost 1 base and J lost 4, with 13 bases in between. The CDR3 length is 16 residues. The CDR3 nucleotides read TGTGCCAGCAGCTTAGAATCAGGGTCTGTCACCGGGGAGCTGTTTTTT. Residues: CASSLESGSVTGELFF. Full variable domain (outside the CDR3, taken from reference TRBV7-6 and TRBJ2-2): GAGVSQSPRYKVTKRGQDVALRCDPISGHVSLYWYRQALGQGPEFLTYFNYEAQQDKSGLPNDRFSAERPEGSISTLTIQRTEQRDSAMYRCASSLESGSVTGELFFGEGSRLTVL.

This clonotype came up many times. The J gene is TRBJ2-1, the V gene TRBV7-2; 10 nucleotides agree with TRBD2. CDR1 and CDR2 from the germline V gene are SGHTA and FQGNSA. J was trimmed by 0 bases and V by 6 bases; bases with no gene match: 2. The CDR3 covers 15 residues. CDR3 residues: CASSSSGGSYNEQFF. CDR3 DNA sequence: TGTGCCAGCAGTTCTAGCGGGGGCTCCTACAATGAGCAGTTCTTC.

This clonotype has at least ten counts. CDR3 in amino acids: CSARDQFEGVNTGELFF. The CDR3 bases are TGCAGTGCTAGAGATCAGTTCGAGGGGGTGAACACCGGGGAGCTGTTTTTT. The J gene is TRBJ2-2, the V gene TRBV20-1, with a tentative D call TRBD1 (6 bases). Trimming took off 0 bases at V and 1 base at J, with 15 bases between the two ends. CDR1 is DFQATT and CDR2 is SNEGSKA in the germline V gene (reference sequence). This CDR3 has 17 amino acids.

This clonotype has at least ten counts. The V gene is TRBV11-2, the J gene TRBJ1-5; 10 positions agree with TRBD1. CDR1 is SGHAT, CDR2 FQNNGV, per germline. This CDR3 spans 16 amino acids. V was clipped by 2 bases and J by 6 bases; unmatched bases: 7. This CDR3 is CASSLTGTGVGQPQHF. In DNA form, the CDR3 reads TGTGCCAGCAGCTTAACCGGGACAGGGGTAGGTCAGCCCCAGCATTTT.

This clonotype was counted many times. The V and J genes are TRBV6-5 and TRBJ1-3; D is ambiguous. The CDR3 extends over 15 amino acids. CDR1 and CDR2 (germline): MNHEY, SVGAGI. V lost 0 bases to trimming and J lost 2 bases, with 8 bases between them. The CDR3 loop is CASSYSTSTGNTIYF. The CDR3 bases are TGTGCCAGCAGTTACTCAACGTCAACTGGAAACACCATATATTTT.

This clonotype has a count of ten or more. The V gene is TRBV18, the J gene TRBJ2-7, with 11 nucleotides matching TRBD2. Trimming at V came to 3 bases and at J to 2 bases, leaving 18 bases not matched to a gene. The length of the CDR3 is 20 residues. Germline lookup yields CDR1 KGHSH and CDR2 LQKENI. This chain's CDR3 is CASSPRALAGGLRSPYEQYF. The CDR3 DNA reads TGTGCCAGCTCACCCAGGGCCCTAGCGGGGGGCCTGAGATCCCCCTACGAGCAGTACTTC.

This clonotype was seen repeatedly, ten times or more. This chain links TRBV20-1 with TRBJ1-1; D is undetermined. Looked up from germline, CDR1 is DFQATT and CDR2 is SNEGSKA (reference sequence). This CDR3 has 11 amino acids. The V and J ends lost 2 bases and 3 bases respectively, with 4 bases between them. CDR3 in amino acids: CSARQDTEAFF. CDR3 DNA: TGCAGTGCTAGACAAGACACTGAAGCTTTCTTT.

This clonotype was detected a few times. This chain uses TRBV4-2 with TRBJ1-1; no clear D. The CDR3 consists of 12 residues. Germline CDR1 reads LGHNA; CDR2 reads YNFKEQ. V lost 4 bases to trimming and J lost 7 bases, with 10 bases between them. CDR3 protein: CASSPGSSEAFF. The DNA for the CDR3 is TGTGCCAGCAGCCCAGGAAGTAGTGAAGCTTTCTTT.

This clonotype was seen repeatedly, ten times or more. The chain carries TRBV7-6 and TRBJ2-2; 9 bases match TRBD2. This CDR3 has 18 amino acids. V trimming: 5 bases; J trimming: 4 bases; junction bases outside the gene matches: 14. Per germline, CDR1 SGHVS and CDR2 FNYEAQ. The CDR3 coding sequence is TGTGCCAGCAGCACTACAACCGGGACTAGCCGGGTCACCGGGGAGCTGTTTTTT. Translating it yields CASSTTTGTSRVTGELFF.

This clonotype occurred many times. CDR3 residues: CSATYRGGGNQPQHF. DNA for the CDR3: TGCAGTGCAACCTACAGGGGTGGGGGCAATCAGCCCCAGCATTTT. V usage is TRBV20-1 and J usage is TRBJ1-5, with 7 bases matching TRBD1. The V segment lost 6 bases and the J segment 2 bases; nucleotides outside the gene matches: 10. Germline-derived CDR1 and CDR2 are DFQATT and SNEGSKA (reference sequence). The CDR3 sequence is 15 residues long.

V usage is TRBV12-3 or TRBV12-4 and J usage is TRBJ1-1; D gene ambiguous. The CDR3 contains 13 residues. V was cut by 5 bases and J by 3 bases, with 10 bases left in between. For the CDR3, the DNA is TGTGCCAGCAGTCCCAATCTCCACACTGAAGCTTTCTTT. As protein: CASSPNLHTEAFF.

There are many counts of this clonotype. This chain links TRBV2 with TRBJ2-4; no clear D gene. V was trimmed by 1 base and J by 1 base, leaving 5 bases between them. This CDR3 is built from 14 residues. The germline V gene encodes CDR1 SNHLY and CDR2 FYNNEI. CDR3 bases: TGTGCCAGCAGTGAAGAGTTGGCCAAAAACATTCAGTACTTC. Its translation: CASSEELAKNIQYF.

The rearrangement joins TRBV20-1 to TRBJ2-3, with TRBD2 matching over 14 bases. Germline CDR1 reads DFQATT; CDR2 reads SNEGSKA (reference sequence). The CDR3 covers 16 residues. After removal of 5 bases from V and 0 bases from J, the junction contained 4 bases not matched to a gene. The CDR3: CSAGTSGGYSTDTQYF. The CDR3 nucleotides read TGCAGTGCTGGGACTAGCGGGGGTTATAGCACAGATACGCAGTATTTT.

There are many counts of this clonotype. The chain has TRBV5-1 and TRBJ2-5; the D gene could be TRBD1 or TRBD2 (5 bases each). The CDR3 covers 13 residues. V dropped 7 bases and J dropped 5 bases, with 15 bases sitting between them. Germline assignment: CDR1 SGHRS and CDR2 YFSETQ. The chain's CDR3 is CASSSWDEETQYF. The CDR3 DNA reads as TGCGCCAGCTCATCGTGGGACGAGGAGACCCAGTACTTC.

This clonotype has just a few counts. The chain carries TRBV20-1 and TRBJ1-1; 9 nucleotides agree with TRBD1. Germline CDR1 and CDR2: DFQATT and SNEGSKA (reference sequence). V dropped 4 bases and J dropped 1; count of bases not matched to a gene: 13. This CDR3 has 17 residues. CDR3 sequence (DNA): TGCAGTGCTACCATAACCGGGACAGGGTATGGGAACACTGAAGCTTTCTTT. Protein sequence: CSATITGTGYGNTEAFF.

Ten or more counts support this clonotype. J is TRBJ2-7 and V is TRBV20-1, with D perhaps matching TRBD1 (6 bases). CDR1 DFQATT and CDR2 SNEGSKA come from the germline V gene (reference sequence). This CDR3 contains 13 residues. V shed 3 bases and J shed 1 base, with 10 bases lying between them. CDR3 nucleotide sequence: TGCAGTGCTAGTCGGACAGAGTCCTACGAGCAGTACTTC. Amino acid sequence: CSASRTESYEQYF.